This T cell receptor beta chain was obtained from a study of cytomegalovirus exposure and HLA in healthy donors. Overall study: Of all 400 or so donors who were genotyped, under 90% belonged to the Caucasian-associated ancestry cluster. The study's findings and limits: Analysis was carried out at a later point, and it linked a missense DCLRE1C variant to TCR beta V- and J-gene trimming.

As concerns this clone: Its antigen is not known. Relative to the germline gene, one junction end is altered; a read error may explain this.

The PCR used 60 Vbeta and 13 Jbeta primers. Assay: immunoSEQ multiplex PCR; the TCRdb copy retains only in-frame clones and omits some. The sample has about 140,000 clones; nearly 80% are singletons. The CDR3 is 13 residues long. Germline lookup yields CDR1 SGHRS and CDR2 YFSETQ. This clonotype originated in a man aged 25-45 years in good health and CMV-seronegative. Sequencing was done on a sample of PBMCs. J is TRBJ2-1 and V is TRBV5-1; D not resolved. The CDR3 DNA is TGCGCCAGCAGTTTTGACTCCTTCAATGAGCAGTTCTTC. It encodes CASSFDSFNEQFF.